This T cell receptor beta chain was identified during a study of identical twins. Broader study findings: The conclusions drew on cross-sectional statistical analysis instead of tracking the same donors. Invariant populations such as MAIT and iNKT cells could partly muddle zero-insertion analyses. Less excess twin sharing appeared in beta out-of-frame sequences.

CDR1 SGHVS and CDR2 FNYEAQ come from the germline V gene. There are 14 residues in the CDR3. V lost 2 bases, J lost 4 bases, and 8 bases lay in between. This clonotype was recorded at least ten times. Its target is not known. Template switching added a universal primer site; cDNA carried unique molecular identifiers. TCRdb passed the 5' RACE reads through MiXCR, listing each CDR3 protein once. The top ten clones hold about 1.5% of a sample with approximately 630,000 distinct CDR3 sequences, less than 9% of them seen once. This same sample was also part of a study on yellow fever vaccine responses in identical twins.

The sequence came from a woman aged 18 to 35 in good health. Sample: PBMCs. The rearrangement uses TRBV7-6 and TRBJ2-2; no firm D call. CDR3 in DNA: TGTGCCAGCAGCTTAATGGACCGCACCGGGGAGCTGTTTTTT. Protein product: CASSLMDRTGELFF.